This entry lists 2 T cell receptor beta chains sequenced from one sample in a study of CD8 T cells in Susac syndrome. RNA was extracted with the RNeasy kit, and a quantity of 0.5 to 1 ug was reverse transcribed using random hexamers. From the immunoSEQ multiplex PCR reads, TCRdb called clonotypes with MiXCR, one entry per CDR3 protein. Among about 200,000 distinct CDR3 sequences listed, around 93% were seen once. Material: CD4+ T cells from PBMCs. The receptors stem from a human donor in good health.

V and J are TRBV7-2 and TRBJ2-3; TRBD2 aligns across 8 bases. V was clipped by 3 bases and J by 4 bases; unmatched bases: 12. The V gene's germline CDR1 is SGHTA and CDR2 FQGNSA. This CDR3 is built from 17 residues. CDR3 region: CASSFLPSGGRSDTQYF. The DNA of the CDR3 is TGTGCCAGCAGCTTCCTGCCGAGCGGGGGAAGGTCAGATACGCAGTATTTT.

The V gene is TRBV28, the J gene TRBJ1-5; D is possibly TRBD1 (6 bases). Per germline, CDR1 MDHEN and CDR2 SYDVKM. The germline V and J ends were trimmed by 6 bases and 0 bases, with 15 bases remaining between them. CDR3 size: 16 residues. CDR3 nucleotides: TGTGCCAGCAGCCCCCCGGGGGGCTATAGCAATCAGCCCCAGCATTTT. Its translation: CASSPPGGYSNQPQHF.